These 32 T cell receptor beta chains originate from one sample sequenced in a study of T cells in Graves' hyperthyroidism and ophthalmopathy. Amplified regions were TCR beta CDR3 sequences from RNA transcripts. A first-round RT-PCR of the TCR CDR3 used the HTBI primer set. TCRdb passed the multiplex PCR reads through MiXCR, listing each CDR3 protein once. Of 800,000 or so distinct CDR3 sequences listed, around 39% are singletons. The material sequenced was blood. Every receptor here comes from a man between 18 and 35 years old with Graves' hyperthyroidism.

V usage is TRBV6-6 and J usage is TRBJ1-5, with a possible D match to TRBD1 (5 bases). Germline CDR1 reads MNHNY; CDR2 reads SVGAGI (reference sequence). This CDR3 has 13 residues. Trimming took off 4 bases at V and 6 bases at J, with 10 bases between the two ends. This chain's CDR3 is CASSWAGSQPQHF. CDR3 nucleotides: TGTGCCAGCAGTTGGGCAGGGAGTCAGCCCCAGCATTTT.

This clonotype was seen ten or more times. CDR3 in DNA: TGTGCCAGCACGCTGACATGGGTAGAGACCCAGTACTTC. This sequence encodes CASTLTWVETQYF. The chain couples TRBV7-2 to TRBJ2-5; unclear D gene. The germline V gene has CDR1 SGHTA and CDR2 FQGNSA. The CDR3 length is 13 residues. V lost 7 bases and J lost 4, with 13 bases in between.

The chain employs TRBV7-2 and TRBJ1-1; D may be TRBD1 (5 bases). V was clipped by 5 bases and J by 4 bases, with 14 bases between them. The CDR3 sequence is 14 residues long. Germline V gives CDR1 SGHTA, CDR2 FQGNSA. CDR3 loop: CASSLGEGITEAFF. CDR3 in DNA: TGTGCCAGCAGCCTTGGGGAGGGGATCACTGAAGCTTTCTTT.

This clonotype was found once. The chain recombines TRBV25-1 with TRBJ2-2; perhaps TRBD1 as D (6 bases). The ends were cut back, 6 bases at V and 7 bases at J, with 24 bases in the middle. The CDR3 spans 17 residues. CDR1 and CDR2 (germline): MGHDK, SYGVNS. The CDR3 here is CASSHVISGHGFGELFF. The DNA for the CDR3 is TGTGCCAGCAGCCACGTAATTTCGGGACATGGGTTCGGGGAGCTGTTTTTT.

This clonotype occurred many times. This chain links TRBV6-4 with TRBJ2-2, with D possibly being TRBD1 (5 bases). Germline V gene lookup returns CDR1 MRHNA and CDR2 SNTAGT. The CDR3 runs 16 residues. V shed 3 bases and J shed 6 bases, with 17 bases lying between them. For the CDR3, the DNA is TGTGCCAGCAGTGATGGTTCTCAGGGATCTGCCGGGGAGCTGTTTTTT. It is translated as CASSDGSQGSAGELFF.

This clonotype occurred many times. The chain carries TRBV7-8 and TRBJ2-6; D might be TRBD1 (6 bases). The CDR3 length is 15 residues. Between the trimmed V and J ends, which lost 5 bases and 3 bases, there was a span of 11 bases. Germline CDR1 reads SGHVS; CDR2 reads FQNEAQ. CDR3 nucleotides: TGTGCCAGCAGCATAAACAGGGTTGGGGCCAACGTCCTGACTTTC. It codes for CASSINRVGANVLTF. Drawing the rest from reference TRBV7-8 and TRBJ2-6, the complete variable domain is GAGVSQSPRYKVAKRGQDVALRCDPISGHVSLFWYQQALGQGPEFLTYFQNEAQLDKSGLPSDRFFAERPEGSVSTLKIQRTQQEDSAVYLCASSINRVGANVLTFGAGSRLTVL.

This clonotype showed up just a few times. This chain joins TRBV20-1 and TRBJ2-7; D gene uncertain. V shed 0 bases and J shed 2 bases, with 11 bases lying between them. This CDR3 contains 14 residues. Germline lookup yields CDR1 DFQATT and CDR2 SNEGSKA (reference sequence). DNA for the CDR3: TGCAGTGCTAGAGATCGGTCCTTTACCTACGAGCAGTACTTC. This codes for CSARDRSFTYEQYF.

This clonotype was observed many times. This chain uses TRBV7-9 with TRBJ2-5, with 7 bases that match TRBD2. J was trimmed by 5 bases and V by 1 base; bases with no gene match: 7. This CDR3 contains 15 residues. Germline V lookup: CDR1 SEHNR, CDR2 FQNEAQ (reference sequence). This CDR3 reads CASSLVAGVWETQYF. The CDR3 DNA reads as TGTGCCAGCAGCTTAGTCGCGGGAGTTTGGGAGACCCAGTACTTC.

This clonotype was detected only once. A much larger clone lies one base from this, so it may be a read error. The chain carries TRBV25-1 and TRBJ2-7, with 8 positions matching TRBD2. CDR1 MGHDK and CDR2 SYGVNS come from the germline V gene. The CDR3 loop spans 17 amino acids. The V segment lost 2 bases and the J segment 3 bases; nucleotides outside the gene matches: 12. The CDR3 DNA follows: TGTGCCAGCAGTGAACTCGGGGGGACTAGAGTCCTCTACGAGCAGTACTTC. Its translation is CASSELGGTRVLYEQYF.

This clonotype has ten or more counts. CDR3 protein: CASSLMAGNTGELFF. CDR3 sequence (DNA): TGTGCCAGCAGCTTAATGGCGGGGAACACCGGGGAGCTGTTTTTT. This chain links TRBV7-3 with TRBJ2-2; D might be TRBD2 (5 bases). V was clipped by 1 base and J by 1 base, with 7 bases between them. Germline V gene data show CDR1 as SGHTA and CDR2 as FQGTGA. The CDR3 sequence is 15 residues long.

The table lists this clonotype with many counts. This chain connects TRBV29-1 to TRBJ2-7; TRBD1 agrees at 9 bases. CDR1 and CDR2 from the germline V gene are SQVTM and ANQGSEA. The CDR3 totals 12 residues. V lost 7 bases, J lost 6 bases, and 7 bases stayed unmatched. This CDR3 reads CSAGTGQGEQYF. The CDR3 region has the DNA TGCAGCGCCGGGACAGGGCAGGGCGAGCAGTACTTC.

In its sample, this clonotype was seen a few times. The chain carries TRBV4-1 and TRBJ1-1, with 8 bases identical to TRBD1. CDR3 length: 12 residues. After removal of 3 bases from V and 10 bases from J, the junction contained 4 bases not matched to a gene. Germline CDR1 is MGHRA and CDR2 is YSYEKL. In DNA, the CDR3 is TGCGCCAGCAGCCAGGGTGACAGGGGAGCTTTCTTT. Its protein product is CASSQGDRGAFF.

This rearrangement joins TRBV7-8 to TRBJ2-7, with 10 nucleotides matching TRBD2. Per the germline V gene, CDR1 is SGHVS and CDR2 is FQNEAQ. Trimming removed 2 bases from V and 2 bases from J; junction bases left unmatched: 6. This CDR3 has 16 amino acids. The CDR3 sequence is CASSLSLAGAAYEQYF. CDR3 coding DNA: TGTGCCAGCAGCTTAAGCCTAGCGGGGGCCGCCTACGAGCAGTACTTC. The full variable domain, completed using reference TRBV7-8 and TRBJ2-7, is GAGVSQSPRYKVAKRGQDVALRCDPISGHVSLFWYQQALGQGPEFLTYFQNEAQLDKSGLPSDRFFAERPEGSVSTLKIQRTQQEDSAVYLCASSLSLAGAAYEQYFGPGTRLTVT.

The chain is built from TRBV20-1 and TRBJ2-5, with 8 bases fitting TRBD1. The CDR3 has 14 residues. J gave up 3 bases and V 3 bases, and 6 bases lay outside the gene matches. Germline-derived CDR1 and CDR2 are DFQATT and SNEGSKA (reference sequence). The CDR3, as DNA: TGCAGTGCTAGTGCCGGACAGGGAAAAGAGACCCAGTACTTC. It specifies CSASAGQGKETQYF.

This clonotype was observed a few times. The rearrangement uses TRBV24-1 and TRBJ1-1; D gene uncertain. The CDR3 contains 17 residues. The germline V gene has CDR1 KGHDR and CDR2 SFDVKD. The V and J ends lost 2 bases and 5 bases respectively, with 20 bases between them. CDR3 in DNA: TGTGCCACCAGTGATTGCCGTTGGAGCTCTGGGGTTACTGAAGCTTTCTTT. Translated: CATSDCRWSSGVTEAFF.

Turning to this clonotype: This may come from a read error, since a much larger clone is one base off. The CDR3 here is CANSVSGNSNQPQHF. The DNA of the CDR3 is TGTGCCAACAGCGTATCCGGGAATAGCAATCAGCCCCAGCATTTT. The chain has TRBV9 and TRBJ1-5; unclear D gene. The CDR3 sequence is 15 residues long. Germline CDR1 SGDLS, CDR2 YYNGEE.

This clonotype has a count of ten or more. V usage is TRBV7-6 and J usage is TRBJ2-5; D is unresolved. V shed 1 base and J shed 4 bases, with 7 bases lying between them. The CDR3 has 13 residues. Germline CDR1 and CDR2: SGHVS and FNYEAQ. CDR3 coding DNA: TGTGCCAGCAGCTTAGATCCCACAGAGACCCAGTACTTC. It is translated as CASSLDPTETQYF.

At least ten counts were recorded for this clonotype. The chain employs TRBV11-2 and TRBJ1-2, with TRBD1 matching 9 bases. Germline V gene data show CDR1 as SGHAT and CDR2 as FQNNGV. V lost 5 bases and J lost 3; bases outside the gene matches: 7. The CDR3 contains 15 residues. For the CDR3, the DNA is TGTGCCAGCAGCACAAGGGACAGGGCGTACTATGGCTACACCTTC. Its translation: CASSTRDRAYYGYTF.

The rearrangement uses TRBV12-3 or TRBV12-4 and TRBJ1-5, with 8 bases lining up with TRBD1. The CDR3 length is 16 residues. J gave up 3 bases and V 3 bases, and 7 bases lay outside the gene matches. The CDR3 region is CASSFLGQGLNQPQHF. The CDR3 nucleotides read TGTGCCAGCAGTTTCCTCGGACAGGGACTCAATCAGCCCCAGCATTTT.

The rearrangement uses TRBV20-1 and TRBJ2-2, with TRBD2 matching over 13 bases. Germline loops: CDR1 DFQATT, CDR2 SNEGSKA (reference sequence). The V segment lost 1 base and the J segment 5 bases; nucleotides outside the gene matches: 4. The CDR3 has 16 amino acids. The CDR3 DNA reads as TGCAGTGCTAGAGGACTAGCGGGAGGTCGGACCGGGGAGCTGTTTTTT. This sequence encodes CSARGLAGGRTGELFF.

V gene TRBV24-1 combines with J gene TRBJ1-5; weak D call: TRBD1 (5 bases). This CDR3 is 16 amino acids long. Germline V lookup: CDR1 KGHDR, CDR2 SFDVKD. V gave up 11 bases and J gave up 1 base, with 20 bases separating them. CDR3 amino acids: CASSFSQGTSNQPQHF. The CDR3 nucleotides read TGTGCCAGCAGCTTCTCCCAGGGAACGAGCAATCAGCCCCAGCATTTT.

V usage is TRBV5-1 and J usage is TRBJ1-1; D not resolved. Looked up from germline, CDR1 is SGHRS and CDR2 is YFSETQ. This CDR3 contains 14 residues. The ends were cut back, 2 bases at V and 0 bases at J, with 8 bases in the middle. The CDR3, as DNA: TGCGCCAGCAGCTTACAGCCCGTGAACACTGAAGCTTTCTTT. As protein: CASSLQPVNTEAFF.

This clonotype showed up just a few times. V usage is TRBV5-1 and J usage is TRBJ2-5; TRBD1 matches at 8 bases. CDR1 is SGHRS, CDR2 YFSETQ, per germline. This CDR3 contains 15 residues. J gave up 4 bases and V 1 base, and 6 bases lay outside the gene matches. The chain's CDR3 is CASSLFTGGRETQYF. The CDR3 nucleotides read TGCGCCAGCAGCTTGTTCACAGGGGGAAGAGAGACCCAGTACTTC.

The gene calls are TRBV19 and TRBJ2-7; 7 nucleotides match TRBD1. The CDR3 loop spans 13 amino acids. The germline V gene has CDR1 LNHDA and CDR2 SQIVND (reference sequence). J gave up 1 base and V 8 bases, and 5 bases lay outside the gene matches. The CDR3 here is CASWDRGSYEQYF. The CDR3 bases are TGTGCCAGTTGGGACAGAGGTTCCTACGAGCAGTACTTC.

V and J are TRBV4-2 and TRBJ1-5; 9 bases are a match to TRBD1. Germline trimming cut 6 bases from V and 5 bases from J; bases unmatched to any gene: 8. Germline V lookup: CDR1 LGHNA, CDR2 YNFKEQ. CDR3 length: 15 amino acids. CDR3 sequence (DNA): TGTGCCAGCAGACCAAGCCGGGACAGGGATCAGCCCCAGCATTTT. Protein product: CASRPSRDRDQPQHF.

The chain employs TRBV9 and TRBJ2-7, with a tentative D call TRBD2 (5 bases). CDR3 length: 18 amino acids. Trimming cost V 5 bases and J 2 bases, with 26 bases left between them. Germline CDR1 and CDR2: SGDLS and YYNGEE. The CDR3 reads CASSSEGDLTHQTYEQYF. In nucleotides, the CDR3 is TGTGCCAGCAGTTCCGAGGGAGACTTGACTCATCAAACCTACGAGCAGTACTTC.

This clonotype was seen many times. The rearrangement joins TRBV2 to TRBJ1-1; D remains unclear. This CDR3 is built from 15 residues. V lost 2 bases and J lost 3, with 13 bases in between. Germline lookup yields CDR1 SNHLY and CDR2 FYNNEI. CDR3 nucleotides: TGTGCCAGCAGTGAACGTTTGGCAGCATACACTGAAGCTTTCTTT. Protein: CASSERLAAYTEAFF.

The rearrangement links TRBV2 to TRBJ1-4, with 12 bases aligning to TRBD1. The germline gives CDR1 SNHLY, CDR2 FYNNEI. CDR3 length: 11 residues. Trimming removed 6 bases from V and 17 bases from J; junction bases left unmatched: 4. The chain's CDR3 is CASSGTGGCFF. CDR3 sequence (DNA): TGTGCCAGCAGCGGGACAGGGGGCTGTTTTTTT.

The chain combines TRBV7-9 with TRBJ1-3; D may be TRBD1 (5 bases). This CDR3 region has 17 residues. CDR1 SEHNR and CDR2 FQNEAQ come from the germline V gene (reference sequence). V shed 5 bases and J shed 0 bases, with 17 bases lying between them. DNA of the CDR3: TGTGCCAGCAGCCTGGGACCGACGGGGCTCTCTGGAAACACCATATATTTT. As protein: CASSLGPTGLSGNTIYF.

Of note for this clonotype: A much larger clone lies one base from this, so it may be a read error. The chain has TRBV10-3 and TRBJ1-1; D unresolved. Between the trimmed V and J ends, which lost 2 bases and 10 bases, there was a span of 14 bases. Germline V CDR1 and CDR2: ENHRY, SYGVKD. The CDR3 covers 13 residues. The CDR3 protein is CAISEQATGGAFF. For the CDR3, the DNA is TGTGCCATCAGTGAGCAGGCTACGGGAGGAGCTTTCTTT.

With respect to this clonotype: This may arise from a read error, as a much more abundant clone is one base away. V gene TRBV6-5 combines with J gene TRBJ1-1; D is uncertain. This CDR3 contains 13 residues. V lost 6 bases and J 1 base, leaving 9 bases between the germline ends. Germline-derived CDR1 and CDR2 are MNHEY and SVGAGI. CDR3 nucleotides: TGTGCCAGCAGCGTACACCGGAACACTGAAGCTTTCTTT. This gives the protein CASSVHRNTEAFF.

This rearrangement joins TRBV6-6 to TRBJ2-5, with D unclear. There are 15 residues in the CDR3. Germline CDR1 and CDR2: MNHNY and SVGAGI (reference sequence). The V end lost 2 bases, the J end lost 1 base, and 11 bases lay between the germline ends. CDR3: CASSYPQLSQETQYF. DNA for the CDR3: TGTGCCAGCAGTTACCCACAGCTGAGCCAAGAGACCCAGTACTTC.